The 2 T cell receptor beta chains below come from one sample, sequenced in a study of cytomegalovirus exposure and HLA in healthy donors. PCR involved 60 Vbeta and 13 Jbeta primers. TCRdb's copy holds only in-frame clones and misses some; the assay was immunoSEQ multiplex PCR. This table has almost 80,000 clones, roughly two thirds appearing once. Specimen: PBMCs. These TCRs come from a woman aged 45-65 years in good health and CMV-seropositive.

This clone turned up a few times. V usage is TRBV5-6 and J usage is TRBJ1-4; 7 nucleotides line up with TRBD1. This CDR3 contains 14 residues. Per germline, CDR1 SGHDT and CDR2 YYEEEE. Trimming at V came to 1 base and at J to 8 bases, leaving 5 bases not matched to a gene. CDR3 sequence (DNA): TGTGCCAGCAGCTTGAAGGGGGCAGGCGAAAAACTGTTTTTT. This gives the protein CASSLKGAGEKLFF. Drawing the rest from reference TRBV5-6 and TRBJ1-4, the complete variable domain is DAGVTQSPTHLIKTRGQQVTLRCSPKSGHDTVSWYQQALGQGPQFIFQYYEEEERQRGNFPDRFSGHQFPNYSSELNVNALLLGDSALYLCASSLKGAGEKLFFGSGTQLSVL.

The chain couples TRBV6-5 to TRBJ2-1, with 10 bases fitting TRBD2. V lost 0 bases and J lost 6; bases outside the gene matches: 5. Germline CDR1 MNHEY, CDR2 SVGAGI. CDR3 length: 16 amino acids. CDR3 in amino acids: CASSYSIIAGGNEQFF. In DNA form, the CDR3 reads TGTGCCAGCAGTTACTCGATAATAGCGGGGGGCAATGAGCAGTTCTTC.